This passage covers 9 T cell receptor beta chains from one sample sequenced in a study of T-cell reconstitution after alpha-beta-depleted transplantation in children. A library of TCRbeta sequences, prepared with unique molecular identifiers, was generated. From the PCR reads, TCRdb called clonotypes with MiXCR, one entry per CDR3 protein. The table has approximately 590,000 distinct CDR3 sequences, roughly a tenth seen once; the top ten hold 4%. This material consisted of PBMCs from the stem cell graft donor, taken from the stem cell graft. Receptors were obtained from a human donor who donated a stem cell graft to a child with acute myeloid leukemia.

This clonotype was recorded a few times. The genes are TRBV19 and TRBJ1-1, with D tentatively TRBD1 (5 bases). From germline, CDR1 is LNHDA and CDR2 SQIVND (reference sequence). V dropped 5 bases and J dropped 0 bases, with 16 bases sitting between them. The CDR3 spans 16 residues. CDR3 coding DNA: TGTGCCAGTAGTGAACCCCGACAGAGGATGAACACTGAAGCTTTCTTT. It is translated as CASSEPRQRMNTEAFF.

Of note for this clonotype: Being one base from a much bigger clone, this may be a read error. V is TRBV7-2 and J is TRBJ2-7; D possibly corresponds to TRBD2 (5 bases). Germline lookup yields CDR1 SGHTA and CDR2 FQGNSA. The V end lost 6 bases, the J end lost 4 bases, and 7 bases lay between the germline ends. This CDR3 comprises 11 residues. The CDR3 sequence: CASRRRYEQYF. The CDR3 region has the DNA TGTGCCAGCAGGAGGAGGTACGAGCAGTACTTC.

J is TRBJ2-1 and V is TRBV7-9; unclear D gene. Trimming removed 3 bases at V and 5 bases at J, with 8 bases between. Germline lookup yields CDR1 SEHNR and CDR2 FQNEAQ (reference sequence). The CDR3 extends over 13 amino acids. This chain's CDR3 is CASSFATDNEQFF. CDR3 nucleotide sequence: TGTGCCAGCAGCTTCGCGACCGACAATGAGCAGTTCTTC.

The table lists this clonotype with a few counts. The rearrangement links TRBV5-1 to TRBJ2-1; maybe TRBD2 (5 bases). CDR1 SGHRS and CDR2 YFSETQ come from the germline V gene. The CDR3 runs to 12 residues. V was shortened by 3 bases and J by 8 bases, with 9 bases between the two germline ends. DNA of the CDR3: TGCGCCAGCAGCTACCTAGCTTATGAGCAGTTCTTC. It yields the protein CASSYLAYEQFF.

There are many counts of this clonotype. The chain uses TRBV20-1 and TRBJ2-3; D might be TRBD1 or TRBD2, each matching 5 bases. The germline V gene encodes CDR1 DFQATT and CDR2 SNEGSKA (reference sequence). This CDR3 is built from 13 residues. Written as DNA, the CDR3 is TGCAGCCTGGGACCTGGAGTTGGTGATACGCAGTATTTT. Protein product: CSLGPGVGDTQYF.

This clonotype was seen a handful of times. V and J are TRBV4-3 and TRBJ2-2; possibly TRBD1 for D (5 bases). CDR3 length: 14 amino acids. V lost 7 bases and J 2 bases, leaving 11 bases between the germline ends. Germline loops: CDR1 LGHNA, CDR2 YSLEER. CDR3 sequence: CASKWQGNTGELFF. The CDR3 DNA is TGCGCCAGCAAGTGGCAGGGTAACACCGGGGAGCTGTTTTTT.

The chain joins TRBV28 to TRBJ1-1; maybe TRBD1 (5 bases). Germline V gene sequence: CDR1 MDHEN, CDR2 SYDVKM. V shed 4 bases and J shed 9 bases, with 21 bases lying between them. The CDR3 consists of 15 residues. This CDR3 is CASSSPVGRDPQAFF. Written as DNA, the CDR3 is TGTGCCAGCAGTTCTCCCGTGGGAAGGGACCCTCAAGCTTTCTTT.

This clonotype was picked up many times. The chain combines TRBV24-1 with TRBJ2-1, with a possible D match to TRBD1 (6 bases). V was shortened by 5 bases and J by 7 bases, with 17 bases between the two germline ends. The CDR3 spans 15 residues. Germline V CDR1 and CDR2: KGHDR, SFDVKD. The CDR3 DNA reads TGTGCCACCAGTGGCAGGGGAGTATCTCCGAATGAGCAGTTCTTC. The encoded protein is CATSGRGVSPNEQFF.

The chain uses TRBV10-3 and TRBJ2-5; no clear D. CDR1 is ENHRY and CDR2 is SYGVKD in the germline V gene. V lost 3 bases, J lost 5 bases, and 10 bases lay in between. The CDR3 is 13 amino acids. CDR3 region: CAISDGQEETQYF. The CDR3 region has the DNA TGTGCCATCAGTGACGGCCAGGAGGAGACCCAGTACTTC.